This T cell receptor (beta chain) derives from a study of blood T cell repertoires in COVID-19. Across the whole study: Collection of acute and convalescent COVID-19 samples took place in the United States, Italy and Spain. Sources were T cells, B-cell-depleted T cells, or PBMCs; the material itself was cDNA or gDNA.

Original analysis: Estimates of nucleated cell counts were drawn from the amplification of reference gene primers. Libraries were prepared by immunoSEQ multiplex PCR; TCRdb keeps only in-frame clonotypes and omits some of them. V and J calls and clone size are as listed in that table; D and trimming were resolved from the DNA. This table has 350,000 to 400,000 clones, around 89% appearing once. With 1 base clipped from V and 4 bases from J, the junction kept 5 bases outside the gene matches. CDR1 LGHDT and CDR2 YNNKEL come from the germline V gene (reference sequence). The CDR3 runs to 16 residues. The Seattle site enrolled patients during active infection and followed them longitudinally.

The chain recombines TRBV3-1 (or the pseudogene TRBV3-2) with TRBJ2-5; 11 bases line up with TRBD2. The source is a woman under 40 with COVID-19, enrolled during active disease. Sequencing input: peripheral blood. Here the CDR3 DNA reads TGTGCCAGCAGCCAAGGTAACCTAGCGGGGGGAGAGACCCAGTACTTC. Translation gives CASSQGNLAGGETQYF.